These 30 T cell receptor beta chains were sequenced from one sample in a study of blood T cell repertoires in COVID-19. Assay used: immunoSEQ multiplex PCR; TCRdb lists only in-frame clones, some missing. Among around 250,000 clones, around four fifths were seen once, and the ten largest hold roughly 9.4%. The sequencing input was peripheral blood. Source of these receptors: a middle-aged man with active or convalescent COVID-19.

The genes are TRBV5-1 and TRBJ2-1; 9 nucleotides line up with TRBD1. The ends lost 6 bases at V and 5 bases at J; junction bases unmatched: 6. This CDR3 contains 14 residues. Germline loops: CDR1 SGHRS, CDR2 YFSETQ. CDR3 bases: TGCGCCAGCAACTCCGGGACAGGGAACAATGAGCAGTTCTTC. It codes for CASNSGTGNNEQFF. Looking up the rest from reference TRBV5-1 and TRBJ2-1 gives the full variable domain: KAGVTQTPRYLIKTRGQQVTLSCSPISGHRSVSWYQQTPGQGLQFLFEYFSETQRNKGNFPGRFSGRQFSNSRSEMNVSTLELGDSALYLCASNSGTGNNEQFFGPGTRLTVL.

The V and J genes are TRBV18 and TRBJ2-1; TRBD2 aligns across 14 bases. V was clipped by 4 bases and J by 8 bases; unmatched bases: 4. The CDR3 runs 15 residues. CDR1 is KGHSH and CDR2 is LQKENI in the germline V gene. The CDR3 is CASSQGLAGVHEQFF. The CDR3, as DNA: TGTGCCAGCTCACAGGGACTAGCGGGAGTCCATGAGCAGTTCTTC.

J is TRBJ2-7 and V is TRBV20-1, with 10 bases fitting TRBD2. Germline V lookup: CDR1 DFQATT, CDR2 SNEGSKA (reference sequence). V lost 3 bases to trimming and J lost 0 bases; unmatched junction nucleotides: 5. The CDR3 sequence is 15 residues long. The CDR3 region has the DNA TGCAGTGCTAGTTTTAGCGGGGGGAGCTCCTACGAGCAGTACTTC. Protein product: CSASFSGGSSYEQYF.

CDR3 nucleotides: TGTGCCTGGAGTGCTAATTCCGCGCGGGGCTACACCTTC. Its protein is CAWSANSARGYTF. The V call is TRBV30, the J call TRBJ1-2; D is ambiguous. CDR1 is GTSNPN, CDR2 SVGIG, per germline (reference sequence). The CDR3 covers 13 residues. V lost 1 base and J lost 8, with 14 bases in between. Looking up the rest from reference TRBV30 and TRBJ1-2 gives the full variable domain: SQTIHQWPATLVQPVGSPLSLECTVEGTSNPNLYWYRQAAGRGLQLLFYSVGIGQISSEVPQNLSASRPQDRQFILSSKKLLLSDSGFYLCAWSANSARGYTFGSGTRLTVV.

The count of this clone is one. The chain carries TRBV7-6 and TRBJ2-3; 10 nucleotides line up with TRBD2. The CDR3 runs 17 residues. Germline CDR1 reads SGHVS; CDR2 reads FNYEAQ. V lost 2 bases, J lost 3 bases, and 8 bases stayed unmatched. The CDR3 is CASSLRRTSGLTDTQYF. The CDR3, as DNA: TGTGCCAGCAGCTTACGTCGGACTAGCGGTCTGACAGATACGCAGTATTTT.

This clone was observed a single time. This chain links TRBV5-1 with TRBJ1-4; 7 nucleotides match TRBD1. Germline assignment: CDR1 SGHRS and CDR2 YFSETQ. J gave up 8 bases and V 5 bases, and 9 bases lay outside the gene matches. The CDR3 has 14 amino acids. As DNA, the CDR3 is TGCGCCAGCAGGGGTGACAGGGATCAGGAAAAACTGTTTTTT. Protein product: CASRGDRDQEKLFF.

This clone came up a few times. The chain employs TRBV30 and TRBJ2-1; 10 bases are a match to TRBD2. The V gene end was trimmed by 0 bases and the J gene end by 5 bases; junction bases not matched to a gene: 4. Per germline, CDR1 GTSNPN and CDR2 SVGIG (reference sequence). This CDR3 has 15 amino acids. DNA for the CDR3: TGTGCCTGGAGTGTCTGGCTAGCGGGGGACAATGAGCAGTTCTTC. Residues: CAWSVWLAGDNEQFF.

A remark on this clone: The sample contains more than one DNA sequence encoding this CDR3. CDR3: CATSRTGGYNEQFF. In nucleotides, the CDR3 is TGTGCCACCAGCAGGACAGGGGGTTACAATGAGCAGTTCTTC. The chain employs TRBV15 and TRBJ2-1; TRBD1 aligns across 9 bases. This CDR3 contains 14 residues. Germline CDR1 is LNHNV and CDR2 is YYDKDF (reference sequence). The ends lost 3 bases at V and 4 bases at J; junction bases unmatched: 1.

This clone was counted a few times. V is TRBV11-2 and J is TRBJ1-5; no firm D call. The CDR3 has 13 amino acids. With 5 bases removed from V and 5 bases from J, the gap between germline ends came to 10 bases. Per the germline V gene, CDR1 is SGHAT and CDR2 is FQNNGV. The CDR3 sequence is CASSLEIDQPQHF. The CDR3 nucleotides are TGTGCCAGCAGCCTGGAGATAGATCAGCCCCAGCATTTT. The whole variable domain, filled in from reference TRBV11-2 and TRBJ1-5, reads EAGVAQSPRYKIIEKRQSVAFWCNPISGHATLYWYQQILGQGPKLLIQFQNNGVVDDSQLPKDRFSAERLKGVDSTLKIQPAKLEDSAVYLCASSLEIDQPQHFGDGTRLSIL.

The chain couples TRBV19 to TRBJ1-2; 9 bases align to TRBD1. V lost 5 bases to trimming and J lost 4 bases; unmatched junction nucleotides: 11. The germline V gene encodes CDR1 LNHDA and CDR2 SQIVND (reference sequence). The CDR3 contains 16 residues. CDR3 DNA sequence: TGTGCCAGTAGTCCACCTAACAGGGGGCGCGGCTATGGCTACACCTTC. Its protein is CASSPPNRGRGYGYTF.

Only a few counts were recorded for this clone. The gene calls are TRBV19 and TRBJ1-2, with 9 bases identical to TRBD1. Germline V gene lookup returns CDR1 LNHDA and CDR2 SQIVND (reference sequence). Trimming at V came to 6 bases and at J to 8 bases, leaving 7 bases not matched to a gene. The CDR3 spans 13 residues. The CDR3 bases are TGTGCCAGTAGCCGGGACAGGGAGGACGGCTACACCTTC. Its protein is CASSRDREDGYTF.

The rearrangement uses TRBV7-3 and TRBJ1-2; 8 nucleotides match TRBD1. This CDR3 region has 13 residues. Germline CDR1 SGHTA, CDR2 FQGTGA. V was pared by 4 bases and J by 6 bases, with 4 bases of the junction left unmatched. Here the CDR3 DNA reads TGTGCCAGCAGCTCGGACAGGGACCATGGCTACACCTTC. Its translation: CASSSDRDHGYTF.

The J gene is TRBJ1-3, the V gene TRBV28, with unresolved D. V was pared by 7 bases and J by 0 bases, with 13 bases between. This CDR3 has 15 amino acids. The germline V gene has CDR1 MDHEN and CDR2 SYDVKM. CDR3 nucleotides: TGTGCCAGCACCTTCGGAGTGACCTCTGGAAACACCATATATTTT. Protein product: CASTFGVTSGNTIYF.

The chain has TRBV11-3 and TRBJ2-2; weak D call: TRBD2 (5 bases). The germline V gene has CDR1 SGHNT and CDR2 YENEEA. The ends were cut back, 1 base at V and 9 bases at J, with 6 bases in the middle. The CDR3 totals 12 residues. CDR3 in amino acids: CASSLAGWELFF. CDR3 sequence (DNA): TGTGCCAGCAGCTTAGCGGGGTGGGAGCTGTTTTTT. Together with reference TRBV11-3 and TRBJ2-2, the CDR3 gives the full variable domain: EAGVVQSPRYKIIEKKQPVAFWCNPISGHNTLYWYLQNLGQGPELLIRYENEEAVDDSQLPKDRFSAERLKGVDSTLKIQPAELGDSAVYLCASSLAGWELFFGEGSRLTVL.

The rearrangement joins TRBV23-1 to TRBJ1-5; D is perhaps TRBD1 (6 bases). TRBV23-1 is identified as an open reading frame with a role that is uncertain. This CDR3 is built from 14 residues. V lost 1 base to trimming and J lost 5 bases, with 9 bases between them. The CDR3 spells CASSQLRQDQPQHF. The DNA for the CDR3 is TGCGCCAGCAGTCAATTGAGACAGGATCAGCCCCAGCATTTT.

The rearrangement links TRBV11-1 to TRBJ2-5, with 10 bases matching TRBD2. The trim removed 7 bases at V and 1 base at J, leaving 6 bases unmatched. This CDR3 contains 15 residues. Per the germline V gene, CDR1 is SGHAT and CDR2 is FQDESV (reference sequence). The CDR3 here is CASTILAGPQETQYF. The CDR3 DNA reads TGTGCCAGCACCATACTAGCGGGGCCCCAAGAGACCCAGTACTTC. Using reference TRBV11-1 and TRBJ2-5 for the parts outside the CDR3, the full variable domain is EAEVAQSPRYKITEKSQAVAFWCDPISGHATLYWYRQILGQGPELLVQFQDESVVDDSQLPKDRFSAERLKGVDSTLKIQPAELGDSAMYLCASTILAGPQETQYFGPGTRLLVL.

This CDR3 is CASSLEGSYNEQFF. The CDR3 nucleotides are TGTGCCAGCAGCTTGGAGGGCTCCTACAATGAGCAGTTCTTC. This sequence joins TRBV7-9 and TRBJ2-1, with a tentative D call TRBD2 (6 bases). The V end was cut by 3 bases, the J end by 0 bases, with 6 bases between. The CDR3 loop spans 14 amino acids. Per germline, CDR1 SEHNR and CDR2 FQNEAQ (reference sequence).

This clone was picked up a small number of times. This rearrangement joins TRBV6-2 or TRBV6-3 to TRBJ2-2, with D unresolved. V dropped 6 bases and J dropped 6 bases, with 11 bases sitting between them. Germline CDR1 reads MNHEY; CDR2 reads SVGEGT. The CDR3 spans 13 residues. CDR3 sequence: CASSAQVSGELFF. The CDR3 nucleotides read TGTGCCAGCAGCGCCCAGGTGTCCGGGGAGCTGTTTTTT.

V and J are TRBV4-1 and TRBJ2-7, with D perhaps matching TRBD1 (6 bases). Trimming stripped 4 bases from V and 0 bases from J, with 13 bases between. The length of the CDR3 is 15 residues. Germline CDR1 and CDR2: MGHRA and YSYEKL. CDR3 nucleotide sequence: TGCGCCAGCAGCCGTACAGGGTCTAGCTCCTACGAGCAGTACTTC. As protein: CASSRTGSSSYEQYF.

This CDR3 is CASSQAGVGTTGELFF. CDR3 in DNA: TGTGCCAGCTCACAAGCGGGAGTGGGTACCACCGGGGAGCTGTTTTTT. The chain couples TRBV18 to TRBJ2-2, with TRBD2 matching 8 bases. Germline CDR1 and CDR2: KGHSH and LQKENI. The CDR3 extends over 16 amino acids. V lost 4 bases, J lost 4 bases, and 8 bases stayed unmatched.

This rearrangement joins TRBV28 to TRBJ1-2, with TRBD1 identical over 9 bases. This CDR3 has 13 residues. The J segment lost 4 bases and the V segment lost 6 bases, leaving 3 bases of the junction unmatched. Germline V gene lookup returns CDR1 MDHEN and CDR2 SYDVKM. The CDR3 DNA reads TGTGCCAGCAGGACAGGGGGGAGCTATGGCTACACCTTC. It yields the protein CASRTGGSYGYTF.

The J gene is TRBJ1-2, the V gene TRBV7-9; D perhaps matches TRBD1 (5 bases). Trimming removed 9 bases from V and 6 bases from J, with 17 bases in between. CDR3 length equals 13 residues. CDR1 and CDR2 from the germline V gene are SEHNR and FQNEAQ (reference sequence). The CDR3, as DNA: TGTGCCAGTAACGGGGGAGTGGGTAATGGCTACACCTTC. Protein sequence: CASNGGVGNGYTF.

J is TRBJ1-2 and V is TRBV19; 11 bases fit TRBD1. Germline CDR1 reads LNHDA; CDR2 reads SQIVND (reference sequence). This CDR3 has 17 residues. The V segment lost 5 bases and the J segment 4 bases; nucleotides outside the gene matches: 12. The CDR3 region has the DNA TGTGCCAGTAGTGTCGCCGGGACAGGGGGGCCCCGCTATGGCTACACCTTC. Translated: CASSVAGTGGPRYGYTF.

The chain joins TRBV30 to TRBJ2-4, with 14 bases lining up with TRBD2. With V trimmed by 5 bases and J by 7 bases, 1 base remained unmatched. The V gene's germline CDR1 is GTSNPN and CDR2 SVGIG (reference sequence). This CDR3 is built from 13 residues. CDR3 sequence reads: CAWRLAGGNIQYF. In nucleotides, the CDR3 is TGTGCCTGGCGACTAGCGGGGGGGAACATTCAGTACTTC.

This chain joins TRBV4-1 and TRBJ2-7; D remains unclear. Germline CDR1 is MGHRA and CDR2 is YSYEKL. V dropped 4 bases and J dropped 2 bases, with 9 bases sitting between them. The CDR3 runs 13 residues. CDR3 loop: CASSLAAAYEQYF. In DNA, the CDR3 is TGCGCCAGCAGCCTCGCTGCGGCCTACGAGCAGTACTTC.

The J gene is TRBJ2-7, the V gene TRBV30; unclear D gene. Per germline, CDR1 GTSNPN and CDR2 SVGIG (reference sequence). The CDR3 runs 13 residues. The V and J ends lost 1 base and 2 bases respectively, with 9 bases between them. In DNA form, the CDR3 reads TGTGCCTGGAGTGGAGGCACCCCCTACGAGCAGTACTTC. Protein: CAWSGGTPYEQYF.

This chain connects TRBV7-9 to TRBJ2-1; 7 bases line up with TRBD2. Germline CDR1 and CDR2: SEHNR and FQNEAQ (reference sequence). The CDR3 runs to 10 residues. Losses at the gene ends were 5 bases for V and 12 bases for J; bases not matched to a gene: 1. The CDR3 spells CASSPGGQFF. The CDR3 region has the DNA TGTGCCAGCAGCCCGGGAGGGCAGTTCTTC.

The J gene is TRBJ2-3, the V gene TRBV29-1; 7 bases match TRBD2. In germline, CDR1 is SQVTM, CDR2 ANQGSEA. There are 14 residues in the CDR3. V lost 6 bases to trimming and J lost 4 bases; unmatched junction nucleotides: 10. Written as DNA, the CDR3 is TGCAGCGTGGGGGGGGAGGGCGGATCAGATACGCAGTATTTT. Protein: CSVGGEGGSDTQYF.

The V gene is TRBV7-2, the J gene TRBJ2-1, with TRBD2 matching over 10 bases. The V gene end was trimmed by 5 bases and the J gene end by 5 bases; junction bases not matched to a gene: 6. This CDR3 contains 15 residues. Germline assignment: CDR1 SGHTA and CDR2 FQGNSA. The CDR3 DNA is TGTGCCAGCAGCCTTGGACTAGCGGTTAACAATGAGCAGTTCTTC. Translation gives CASSLGLAVNNEQFF.

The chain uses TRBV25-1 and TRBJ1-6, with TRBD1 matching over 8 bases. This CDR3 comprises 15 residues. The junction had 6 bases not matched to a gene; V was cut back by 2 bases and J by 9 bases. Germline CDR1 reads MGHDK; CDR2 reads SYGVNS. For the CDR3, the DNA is TGTGCCAGCAGTGAACAGGACAGGGCAACTTCACCCCTCCACTTT. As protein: CASSEQDRATSPLHF. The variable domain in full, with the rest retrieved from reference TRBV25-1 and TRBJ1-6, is EADIYQTPRYLVIGTGKKITLECSQTMGHDKMYWYQQDPGMELHLIHYSYGVNSTEKGDLSSESTVSRIRTEHFPLTLESARPSHTSQYLCASSEQDRATSPLHFGNGTRLTVT.